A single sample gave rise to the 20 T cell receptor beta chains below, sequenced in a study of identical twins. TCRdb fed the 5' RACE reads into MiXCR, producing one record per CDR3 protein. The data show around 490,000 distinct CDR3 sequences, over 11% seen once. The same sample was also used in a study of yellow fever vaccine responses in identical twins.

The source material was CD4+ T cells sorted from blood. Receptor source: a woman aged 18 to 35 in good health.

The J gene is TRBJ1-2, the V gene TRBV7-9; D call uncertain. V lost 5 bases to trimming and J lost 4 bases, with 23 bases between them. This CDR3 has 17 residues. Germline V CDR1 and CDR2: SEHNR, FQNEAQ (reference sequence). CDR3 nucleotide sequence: TGTGCCAGCAGCCACACCAGTGTCGGGGTCGGTGGCTATGGCTACACCTTC. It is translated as CASSHTSVGVGGYGYTF.

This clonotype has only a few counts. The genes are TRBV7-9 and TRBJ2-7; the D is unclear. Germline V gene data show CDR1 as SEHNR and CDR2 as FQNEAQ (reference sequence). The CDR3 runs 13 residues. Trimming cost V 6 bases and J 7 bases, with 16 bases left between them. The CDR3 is CASRDGPSQEQYF. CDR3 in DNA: TGTGCCAGCAGGGATGGACCCAGTCAGGAGCAGTACTTC.

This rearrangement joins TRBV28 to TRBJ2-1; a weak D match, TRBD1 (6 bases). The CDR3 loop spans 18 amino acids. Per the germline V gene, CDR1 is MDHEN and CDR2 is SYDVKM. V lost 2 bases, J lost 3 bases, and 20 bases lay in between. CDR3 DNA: TGTGCCAGCAGTTTAATGATCGGGACCACAGGGAACTACAATGAGCAGTTCTTC. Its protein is CASSLMIGTTGNYNEQFF.

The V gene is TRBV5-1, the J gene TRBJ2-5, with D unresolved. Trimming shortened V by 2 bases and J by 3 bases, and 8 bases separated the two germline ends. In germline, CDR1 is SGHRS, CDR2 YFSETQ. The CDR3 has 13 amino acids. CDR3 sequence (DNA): TGCGCCAGCAGCTTTTCGCCCAAAGAGACCCAGTACTTC. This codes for CASSFSPKETQYF.

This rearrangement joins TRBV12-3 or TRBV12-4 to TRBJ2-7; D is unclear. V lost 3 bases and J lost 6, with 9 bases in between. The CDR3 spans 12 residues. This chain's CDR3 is CASSFFGFEQYF. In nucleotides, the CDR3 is TGTGCCAGCAGTTTTTTCGGCTTCGAGCAGTACTTC.

Here the CDR3 DNA reads TGTGCCAGCAGCTTAGTCAGAGTAACAGATACGCAGTATTTT. It codes for CASSLVRVTDTQYF. The rearrangement uses TRBV7-2 and TRBJ2-3; no clear D gene. The CDR3 is 14 amino acids. Germline V gives CDR1 SGHTA, CDR2 FQGNSA. Trimming removed 1 base at V and 3 bases at J, with 8 bases between.

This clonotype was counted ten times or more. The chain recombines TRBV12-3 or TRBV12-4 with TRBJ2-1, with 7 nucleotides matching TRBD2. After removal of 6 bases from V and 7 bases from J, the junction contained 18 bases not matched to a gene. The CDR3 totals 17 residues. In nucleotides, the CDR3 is TGTGCCAGCAGCCGAAGAGTCGGGGGAGGGCCTGAAAATGAGCAGTTCTTC. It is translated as CASSRRVGGGPENEQFF.

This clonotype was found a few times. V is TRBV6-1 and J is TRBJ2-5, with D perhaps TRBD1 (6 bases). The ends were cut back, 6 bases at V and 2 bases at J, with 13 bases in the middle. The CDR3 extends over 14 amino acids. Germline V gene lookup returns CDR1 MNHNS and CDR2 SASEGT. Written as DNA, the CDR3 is TGTGCCAGCAGCATCGGACAGCGACAAGAGACCCAGTACTTC. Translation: CASSIGQRQETQYF.

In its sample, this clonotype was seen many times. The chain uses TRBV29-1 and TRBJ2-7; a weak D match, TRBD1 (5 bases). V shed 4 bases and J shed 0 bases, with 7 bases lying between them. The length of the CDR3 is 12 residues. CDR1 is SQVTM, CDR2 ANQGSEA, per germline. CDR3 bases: TGCAGCGTTGGACAGAGCTCCTACGAGCAGTACTTC. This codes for CSVGQSSYEQYF.

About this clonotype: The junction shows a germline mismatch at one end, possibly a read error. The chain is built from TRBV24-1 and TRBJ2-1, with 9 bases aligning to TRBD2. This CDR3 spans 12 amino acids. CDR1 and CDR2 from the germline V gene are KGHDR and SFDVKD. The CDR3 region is CATSRAGTSTIF. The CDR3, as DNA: TGTGCCACCAGTCGGGCCGGGACTAGCACGATCTTC.

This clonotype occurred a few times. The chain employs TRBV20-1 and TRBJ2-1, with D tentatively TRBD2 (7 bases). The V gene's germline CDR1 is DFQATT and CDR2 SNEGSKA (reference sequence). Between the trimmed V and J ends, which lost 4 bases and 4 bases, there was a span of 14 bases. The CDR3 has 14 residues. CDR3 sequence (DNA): TGCAGTGCTACTAGCGGAGGGGGGTACAATGAGCAGTTCTTC. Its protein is CSATSGGGYNEQFF.

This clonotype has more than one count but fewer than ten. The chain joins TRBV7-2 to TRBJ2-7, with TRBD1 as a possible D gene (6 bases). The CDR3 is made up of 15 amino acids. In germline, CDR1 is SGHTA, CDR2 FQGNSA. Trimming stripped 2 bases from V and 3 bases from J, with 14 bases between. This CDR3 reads CASSLIGQGFYEQYF. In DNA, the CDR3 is TGTGCCAGCAGCTTAATCGGCCAGGGGTTCTACGAGCAGTACTTC.

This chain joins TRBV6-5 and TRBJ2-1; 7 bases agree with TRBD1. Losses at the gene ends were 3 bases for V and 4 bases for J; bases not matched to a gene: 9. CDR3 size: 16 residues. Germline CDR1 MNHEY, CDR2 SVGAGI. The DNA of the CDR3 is TGTGCCAGCAGTTATAGTGGACAGGTCACTTACAATGAGCAGTTCTTC. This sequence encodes CASSYSGQVTYNEQFF.

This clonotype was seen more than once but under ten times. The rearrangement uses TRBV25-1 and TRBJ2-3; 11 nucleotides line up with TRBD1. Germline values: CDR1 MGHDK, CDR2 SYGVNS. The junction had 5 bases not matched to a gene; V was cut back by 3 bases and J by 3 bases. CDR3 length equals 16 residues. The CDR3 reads CASSEDRGRDTDTQYF. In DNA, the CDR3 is TGTGCCAGCAGTGAGGACAGGGGGCGCGATACAGATACGCAGTATTTT.

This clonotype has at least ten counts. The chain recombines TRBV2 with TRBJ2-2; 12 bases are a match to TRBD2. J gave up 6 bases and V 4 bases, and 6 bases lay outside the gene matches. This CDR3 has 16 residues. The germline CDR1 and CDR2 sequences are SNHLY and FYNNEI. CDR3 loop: CASSVSASGRAGELFF. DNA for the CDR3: TGTGCCAGCAGTGTATCGGCTAGCGGGAGGGCCGGGGAGCTGTTTTTT.

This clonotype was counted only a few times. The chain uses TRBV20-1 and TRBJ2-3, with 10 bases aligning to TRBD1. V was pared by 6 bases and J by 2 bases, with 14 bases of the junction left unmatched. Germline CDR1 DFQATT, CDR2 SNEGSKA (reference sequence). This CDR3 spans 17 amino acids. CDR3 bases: TGCAGTGCCCCACGGGGGGACAGGGGAAAAGTCACAGATACGCAGTATTTT. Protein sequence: CSAPRGDRGKVTDTQYF.

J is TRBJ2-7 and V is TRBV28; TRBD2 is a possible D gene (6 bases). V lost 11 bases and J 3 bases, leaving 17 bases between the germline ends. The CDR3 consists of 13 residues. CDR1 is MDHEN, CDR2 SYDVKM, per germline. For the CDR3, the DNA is TGTGCCGCAACACCGGGACTGAACTACGAGCAGTACTTC. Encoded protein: CAATPGLNYEQYF.

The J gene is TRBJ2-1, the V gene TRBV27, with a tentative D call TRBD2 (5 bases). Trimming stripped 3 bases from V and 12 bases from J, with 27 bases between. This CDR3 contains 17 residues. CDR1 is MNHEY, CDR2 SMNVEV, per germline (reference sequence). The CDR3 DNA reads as TGTGCCAGCAGTTTCCTCCGGGGTGTGGCCAATCCCTGGGGGCAGTTCTTC. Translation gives CASSFLRGVANPWGQFF.

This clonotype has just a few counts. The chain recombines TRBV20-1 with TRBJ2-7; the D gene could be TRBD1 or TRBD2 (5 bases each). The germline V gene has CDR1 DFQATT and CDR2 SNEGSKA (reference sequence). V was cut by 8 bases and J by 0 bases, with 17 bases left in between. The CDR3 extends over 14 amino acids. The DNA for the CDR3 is TGCAGTCCCATCTCTTGGGACGGCTCCTACGAGCAGTACTTC. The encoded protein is CSPISWDGSYEQYF.

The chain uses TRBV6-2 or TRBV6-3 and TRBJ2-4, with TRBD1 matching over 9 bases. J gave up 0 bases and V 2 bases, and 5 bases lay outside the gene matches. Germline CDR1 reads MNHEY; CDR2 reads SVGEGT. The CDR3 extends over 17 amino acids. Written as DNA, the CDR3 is TGTGCCAGCAGTTACCTGGGACAGGGCCCAGCCAAAAACATTCAGTACTTC. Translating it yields CASSYLGQGPAKNIQYF.